This record concerns one T cell receptor beta chain sequence. This clone was counted ten times or more. It has no known antigen specificity. Base quality data are lacking; no much larger clone is found one base away. Reading the label with the study, this specimen's time point is: pretreatment peripheral blood. A cohort of around 28 patients with locally advanced or metastatic urothelial carcinoma, treated at Memorial Sloan Kettering on a trial protocol, was included. Peripheral blood mononuclear cells were collected pretreatment and during treatment, at between 1 and 8 total time points per patient. The Qiagen DNeasy Blood extraction kit was used to purify genomic DNA from total PBMCs and from tumor samples. Collected pretreatment and during treatment, PBMCs were isolated and stored as previously described. To estimate absolute template abundance from read counts, synthetic TCR analog templates were spiked into each PCR. TCRbeta CDR3 regions were amplified from genomic DNA with bias-controlled V and J gene primers using the immunoSEQ assay. Sequencing of rearranged TCRbeta segments was done at approximately 20X coverage. For the original study's pipeline: Clustering was used to correct sequencing errors, and CDR3s were annotated against IMGT so that V, D and J genes could be assigned. Only productive TCRbeta rearrangements were used in downstream analyses, excluding out-of-frame or stop-codon sequences. To compute clonality, Shannon entropy was normalized by the log of the number of unique productive sequences and then subtracted from one. Clones differing between time points or between blood and tumor were identified using Fisher's exact test with Benjamini-Hochberg correction, with an adjusted p below 0.01 applied as the threshold. The immuneACCESS repertoire file appears here via TCRdb, limited to in-frame rearrangements. These files lack a portion of the clones; in checked studies, under half of the deficit traces to unresolved V genes, and the cause of the others is not known. V, J and clone size derive from that table, while D and trimming were established from the DNA sequence. In this sample the table shows 40,000 to 60,000 clones, approximately 85% of which occur a single time. The ten largest make up 8.5% to 12% of the sample.

Taken from cysteine to phenylalanine, the CDR3 has 16 residues. Here the CDR3 DNA is all that survives: 48 bases in frame from base 1. From the germline V gene, CDR1 is SGHRS and CDR2 is YFSETQ. At the junction V is shortened by 4 bases and J by 1 base; bases outside the gene matches: 9. This entry is derived from a study of PD-L1 blockade in urothelial cancer (dated by TCRdb to the late 2010s). Study-level background: All patients started therapy around 2014 and received atezolizumab 1,200 mg intravenously every 3 weeks. Pretreatment tumor samples and matched peripheral blood, collected serially before and after atezolizumab treatment, underwent TCR sequencing. Blood samples were analyzed 3 weeks after the start of treatment (second dose) and 6 weeks after the start of treatment. Blood samples gave a median of 141,255 T cells and 88,000 or so unique TCRs, with a median clonality of approximately 0.08. Whole exome sequencing and RNA sequencing of pretreatment tumors were performed alongside TCR sequencing in the same patients. About 90% of the roughly 29 patients were identified as males with urothelial cancer of bladder origin, and a prior smoking history was reported by 18 of 29 patients. Twenty-nine patients had pretreatment blood TCR-seq, 24 had at least one posttreatment blood collection, and 24 had tumor TCR-seq. Somatic, immune and clinical correlates of response to PD-L1 blockade with atezolizumab in urothelial cancer were the focus of an exploratory multi-omic analysis. About 10 patients achieved durable clinical benefit and some 20 did not. Patients had an ECOG performance status of 0 or 1 and had received between 0 and 3 prior chemotherapy regimens. Durable clinical benefit was defined as a progression-free survival longer than 6 months, and TCR features were additionally tested against progression-free survival and overall survival.

Findings and caveats that apply to the study as a whole: Because of the small sample size (n = 29) and the many exploratory analyses performed, the results are intended to be regarded as hypothesis-generating. Patients with durable benefit showed greater expansion of tumor-associated TCR clones in peripheral blood 3 weeks after starting treatment (n of about 20, p = 0.022). A pretreatment peripheral blood TCR clonality below the median was linked to improved progression-free and overall survival.

The starting material was PBMCs, obtained around atezolizumab (anti-PD-L1) treatment. This clonotype was sampled from a man aged 70-80 years with urothelial cancer. This chain joins TRBV5-1 to TRBJ1-1, and TRBD1 matches 8 of the central bases. The bases read TGCGCCAGCAGCGACATCGACAGGGGTGAGAACACTGAAGCTTTCTTT. It specifies CASSDIDRGENTEAFF.